The sequence of this T cell receptor (beta chain) was determined in a study of blood T cell repertoires in COVID-19 (dated by TCRdb to between 2020 and 2021). The study in broad terms: The collaborator samples originated in the United States, Italy and Spain and spanned the acute and convalescent phases of COVID-19. The material from the prospective study consisted of cDNA or gDNA derived from T cells, B-cell-depleted T cells, or PBMCs. Deeply sampled blood TCRbeta repertoires from subjects exposed to, actively infected with, or recovered from COVID-19 were included in the dataset. The repertoires were released in a freely available public database meant as a resource for research on the immune response to SARS-CoV-2. The samples were drawn from the first 160 participants of the ongoing ImmuneRACE study and from 1,254 subjects provided by 6 global collaborators. A de-identified subject ID, COVID-19 status, age in years and sex were almost always included in the sample metadata. Where available, HLA class I and class II types were obtained from metadata supplied by the sample provider rather than from assay-based typing.

TCRbeta CDR3 regions were amplified from genomic DNA using the immunoSEQ Assay, a bias-controlled multiplex PCR. In the authors' own workflow: The number of nucleated cells in each sample was estimated by amplification of reference gene primers within the assay. To quantify the absolute abundance of each unique TCRbeta CDR3 rearrangement, sequence reads were collapsed and filtered. For each sample, productive Simpson clonality was calculated as the square root of Simpson's diversity index across productive rearrangements. As stored in TCRdb, this immuneACCESS dataset retains in-frame rearrangements with V and J assigned. A fraction of the clones does not appear; measured against another copy, unresolved V genes explain less than half of the discrepancy, and the remainder lacks a known reason. V and J calls and clone size come straight from that table; D and trimming were deduced from the DNA. The sample table contains approximately 21,000 clones; only one count was recorded for 90% of them. The ten largest clones represent over 15% of the sample.

As regards this clone: Its antigen is unknown. No base quality values were provided; no much bigger clone lies one nucleotide off.

V and J are trimmed by 0 bases and 6 bases, and the gene matches miss 8 bases of the junction. Its CDR3 holds 15 amino acids, cysteine through phenylalanine. The sequence is cut down to CDR3 DNA, 45 bases in frame from base 1. CDR1 and CDR2 are read off the germline V gene (reference sequence) as SGHNT and YYREEE. Results the study describes overall, beyond this receptor: The amount of clinical and demographic metadata varied by source and participant and was provided uncurated.

Whole blood was collected in K2EDTA tubes by collaborating institutions according to the institutions' own protocols. For TCRbeta analysis, collaborators shipped samples as frozen whole blood, isolated PBMCs, or DNA extracted from either of those sample types. Recombination connected TRBV5-4 to TRBJ1-1; TRBD1 fits 7 bases in the junction. The sample was peripheral blood. This TCR was sampled from a human donor in a cohort sampled during active COVID-19. Here is the DNA: TGTGCCAGCAGCTTGGATGTCGACAGGGACCCTGAAGCTTTCTTT. Its protein is CASSLDVDRDPEAFF. Outside the CDR3, residues come from the reference TRBV5-4 and TRBJ1-1 proteins, so the full variable domain is: ETGVTQSPTHLIKTRGQQVTLRCSSQSGHNTVSWYQQALGQGPQFIFQYYREEENGRGNFPPRFSGLQFPNYSSELNVNALELDDSALYLCASSLDVDRDPEAFFGQGTRLTVV.